Listed below are T cell receptor beta chains from one sample, sequenced in a study of T cell responses to AZD1222 COVID-19 vaccine. Sequencing used immunoSEQ multiplex PCR; TCRdb keeps in-frame clones, though not all of them. The repertoire has tens of thousands of clones, about 90% of them found once; the top ten carry roughly 5.2%. Sequenced here: peripheral blood, sampled on day 0 of AZD1222 vaccination. The receptor set was obtained from an adult in good health. The CDR3 runs from the conserved cysteine through the conserved F or W. The order of the fields is D gene, clone size, V gene, J gene, CDR3 protein, CDR3 DNA. The D gene is left open where the match is weak. Size tells how often a clone was seen (once, few, many) or the class of an expanded clone, and some rows leave it out.

D gene: NA; clone size: NA; V gene: TRBV5-6; J gene: TRBJ2-3; CDR3 protein: CATRLAATDTQYF; CDR3 DNA: TGTGCCACCCGTCTAGCAGCCACAGATACGCAGTATTTT
D gene: TRBD1; clone size: NA; V gene: TRBV5-1; J gene: TRBJ2-7; CDR3 protein: CASSPNPDRGSEQYF; CDR3 DNA: TGCGCCAGCAGCCCCAACCCTGACAGGGGAAGCGAGCAGTACTTC
D gene: NA; clone size: few; V gene: TRBV28; J gene: TRBJ1-5; CDR3 protein: CASSPSGRDSNQPQHF; CDR3 DNA: TGTGCCAGCAGTCCCTCCGGACGGGATAGCAATCAGCCCCAGCATTTT
D gene: NA; clone size: NA; V gene: TRBV5-1; J gene: TRBJ2-7; CDR3 protein: CASSSPGSYEQYF; CDR3 DNA: TGCGCCAGCAGCTCGCCGGGTTCCTACGAGCAGTACTTC
D gene: TRBD2; clone size: NA; V gene: TRBV29-1; J gene: TRBJ2-1; CDR3 protein: CSVGGTTQFF; CDR3 DNA: TGCAGCGTTGGGGGGACTACGCAGTTCTTC
D gene: NA; clone size: NA; V gene: TRBV29-1; J gene: TRBJ2-1; CDR3 protein: CSVESRGGSYNEQFF; CDR3 DNA: TGCAGCGTTGAATCGAGGGGGGGCTCCTACAATGAGCAGTTCTTC
D gene: NA; clone size: once; V gene: TRBV12-3/TRBV12-4; J gene: TRBJ2-1; CDR3 protein: CASTKRVGNEQFF; CDR3 DNA: TGTGCCAGCACAAAGCGGGTGGGGAATGAGCAGTTCTTC
D gene: TRBD1; clone size: NA; V gene: TRBV5-4; J gene: TRBJ2-5; CDR3 protein: CASSLRTGQETQYF; CDR3 DNA: TGTGCCAGCAGCTTGAGGACAGGGCAAGAGACCCAGTACTTC
D gene: TRBD2; clone size: NA; V gene: TRBV7-3; J gene: TRBJ2-1; CDR3 protein: CASSFDGGRTYNEQFF; CDR3 DNA: TGTGCCAGCAGCTTTGATGGCGGGAGGACCTACAATGAGCAGTTCTTC
D gene: TRBD2; clone size: NA; V gene: TRBV5-4; J gene: TRBJ2-5; CDR3 protein: CASSLLAGQEETQYF; CDR3 DNA: TGTGCCAGCAGCTTGTTAGCGGGTCAGGAAGAGACCCAGTACTTC
D gene: NA; clone size: NA; V gene: TRBV18; J gene: TRBJ1-1; CDR3 protein: CASSHGGRGMTEAFF; CDR3 DNA: TGTGCCAGCTCACATGGGGGGCGCGGGATGACTGAAGCTTTCTTT
D gene: TRBD1; clone size: NA; V gene: TRBV19; J gene: TRBJ1-3; CDR3 protein: CASSPRGIGVSGNTIYF; CDR3 DNA: TGTGCCAGTAGCCCCAGGGGGATCGGCGTCTCTGGAAACACCATATATTTT
D gene: TRBD2; clone size: NA; V gene: TRBV28; J gene: TRBJ2-1; CDR3 protein: CASSLWFQTSGLSYNEQFF; CDR3 DNA: TGTGCCAGCAGTTTATGGTTTCAGACTAGCGGGCTTTCCTACAATGAGCAGTTCTTC
D gene: TRBD2; clone size: NA; V gene: TRBV27; J gene: TRBJ2-1; CDR3 protein: CAIMSSGSDEQFF; CDR3 DNA: TGTGCCATCATGAGTAGCGGGAGTGATGAGCAGTTCTTC
D gene: NA; clone size: NA; V gene: TRBV27; J gene: TRBJ1-5; CDR3 protein: CASSRPGGPQHF; CDR3 DNA: TGTGCCAGCAGTAGGCCGGGAGGGCCCCAGCATTTT
D gene: NA; clone size: NA; V gene: TRBV5-1; J gene: TRBJ1-5; CDR3 protein: CASSIDRHQPQHF; CDR3 DNA: TGCGCCAGCAGCATAGACAGACATCAGCCCCAGCATTTT
D gene: NA; clone size: NA; V gene: TRBV7-9; J gene: TRBJ2-7; CDR3 protein: CASSLSFLAYEQYF; CDR3 DNA: TGTGCCAGCAGCTTAAGCTTTCTCGCCTACGAGCAGTACTTC
D gene: TRBD2; clone size: NA; V gene: TRBV30; J gene: TRBJ2-2; CDR3 protein: CAWSDVAGGNTGELFF; CDR3 DNA: TGTGCCTGGAGCGACGTGGCGGGAGGGAACACCGGGGAGCTGTTTTTT
D gene: TRBD2; clone size: NA; V gene: TRBV28; J gene: TRBJ2-7; CDR3 protein: CASSLPLAGLGEQYF; CDR3 DNA: TGTGCCAGCAGTTTACCATTAGCGGGCCTGGGCGAGCAGTACTTC
D gene: NA; clone size: NA; V gene: TRBV5-6; J gene: TRBJ1-2; CDR3 protein: CASSLVQGNYGYTF; CDR3 DNA: TGTGCCAGCAGCTTGGTTCAGGGTAACTATGGCTACACCTTC
D gene: NA; clone size: NA; V gene: TRBV28; J gene: TRBJ2-7; CDR3 protein: CASSLFQGTSYEQYF; CDR3 DNA: TGTGCCAGCAGTTTATTCCAGGGGACCTCCTACGAGCAGTACTTC
D gene: NA; clone size: once; V gene: TRBV24-1; J gene: TRBJ1-2; CDR3 protein: CATSDPNGYSSYTF; CDR3 DNA: TGTGCCACCAGTGATCCGAACGGTTACTCAAGCTACACCTTC
D gene: TRBD1; clone size: NA; V gene: TRBV27; J gene: TRBJ2-6; CDR3 protein: CASSAGGSGANVLTF; CDR3 DNA: TGTGCCAGCAGCGCAGGGGGCTCTGGGGCCAACGTCCTGACTTTC
D gene: NA; clone size: NA; V gene: TRBV25-1; J gene: TRBJ1-6; CDR3 protein: CAVGPREYNSPLHF; CDR3 DNA: TGTGCCGTGGGGCCGCGGGAGTATAATTCACCCCTCCACTTT
D gene: NA; clone size: NA; V gene: TRBV19; J gene: TRBJ1-5; CDR3 protein: CASKYEGGGNQPQHF; CDR3 DNA: TGTGCCAGTAAGTACGAGGGGGGAGGCAATCAGCCCCAGCATTTT
D gene: NA; clone size: NA; V gene: TRBV6-5; J gene: TRBJ1-5; CDR3 protein: CASSYSKGQPQHF; CDR3 DNA: TGTGCCAGCAGTTACTCGAAGGGTCAGCCCCAGCATTTT
D gene: NA; clone size: NA; V gene: TRBV6-5; J gene: TRBJ2-5; CDR3 protein: CASSQGLKETQYF; CDR3 DNA: TGTGCCAGCAGTCAGGGGCTCAAAGAGACCCAGTACTTC
D gene: TRBD1; clone size: NA; V gene: TRBV28; J gene: TRBJ2-7; CDR3 protein: CASSPPQGALEQYF; CDR3 DNA: TGTGCCAGCAGTCCCCCCCAGGGGGCATTAGAGCAGTACTTC
D gene: NA; clone size: NA; V gene: TRBV27; J gene: TRBJ2-1; CDR3 protein: CASSLISFSSYNEQFF; CDR3 DNA: TGTGCCAGCAGTTTAATAAGCTTCTCCTCCTACAATGAGCAGTTCTTC
D gene: NA; clone size: NA; V gene: TRBV9; J gene: TRBJ2-3; CDR3 protein: CASSVGQSTDTQYF; CDR3 DNA: TGTGCCAGCAGCGTAGGACAAAGCACAGATACGCAGTATTTT
D gene: TRBD1; clone size: NA; V gene: TRBV5-1; J gene: TRBJ1-5; CDR3 protein: CASSLTGTGDNQPQHF; CDR3 DNA: TGCGCCAGCAGCCTGACCGGGACAGGAGACAATCAGCCCCAGCATTTT
D gene: TRBD1; clone size: NA; V gene: TRBV9; J gene: TRBJ1-1; CDR3 protein: CASSGQGAPTEAFF; CDR3 DNA: TGTGCCAGCAGCGGGCAGGGGGCGCCCACTGAAGCTTTCTTT
D gene: NA; clone size: NA; V gene: TRBV18; J gene: TRBJ1-2; CDR3 protein: CASSPSKGAYGYTF; CDR3 DNA: TGTGCCAGCTCACCATCGAAAGGGGCGTATGGCTACACCTTC
D gene: TRBD1; clone size: NA; V gene: TRBV28; J gene: TRBJ1-5; CDR3 protein: CASSSPWDREEGNQPQHF; CDR3 DNA: TGTGCCAGCAGTTCCCCCTGGGACAGGGAAGAGGGCAATCAGCCCCAGCATTTT
D gene: NA; clone size: NA; V gene: TRBV28; J gene: TRBJ2-1; CDR3 protein: CASSPQGPSYNEQFF; CDR3 DNA: TGTGCCAGCAGTCCCCAGGGTCCGTCCTACAATGAGCAGTTCTTC
D gene: NA; clone size: NA; V gene: TRBV4-2; J gene: TRBJ2-3; CDR3 protein: CASSQASGASRGRNTQYF; CDR3 DNA: TGTGCCAGCAGCCAAGCCTCGGGGGCTAGCCGGGGGAGGAATACGCAGTATTTT
D gene: TRBD1; clone size: NA; V gene: TRBV18; J gene: TRBJ2-6; CDR3 protein: CASSSQAPGQGGTGANVLTF; CDR3 DNA: TGTGCCAGCTCATCTCAGGCCCCGGGACAGGGGGGCACTGGGGCCAACGTCCTGACTTTC
D gene: TRBD2; clone size: NA; V gene: TRBV12-3/TRBV12-4; J gene: TRBJ2-3; CDR3 protein: CASTPGTSGTQYF; CDR3 DNA: TGTGCCAGCACCCCAGGGACTAGCGGCACGCAGTATTTT
D gene: NA; clone size: NA; V gene: TRBV7-2; J gene: TRBJ2-1; CDR3 protein: CASSPGQGRQFF; CDR3 DNA: TGTGCCAGCAGCCCAGGACAAGGGCGGCAGTTCTTC
D gene: NA; clone size: NA; V gene: TRBV19; J gene: TRBJ1-5; CDR3 protein: CASSPPPSQHF; CDR3 DNA: TGTGCCAGTAGCCCTCCCCCGTCCCAGCATTTT
D gene: NA; clone size: NA; V gene: TRBV28; J gene: TRBJ1-2; CDR3 protein: CASSLGGGWGYGYTF; CDR3 DNA: TGTGCCAGCAGTTTAGGGGGGGGTTGGGGCTATGGCTACACCTTC
D gene: TRBD1; clone size: NA; V gene: TRBV6-6; J gene: TRBJ1-4; CDR3 protein: CASNRDSDYEKLFF; CDR3 DNA: TGTGCCAGCAACCGGGACAGCGACTATGAAAAACTGTTTTTT
D gene: TRBD1; clone size: NA; V gene: TRBV7-8; J gene: TRBJ2-1; CDR3 protein: CASSVTGTGEQFF; CDR3 DNA: TGTGCCAGCAGCGTAACCGGGACAGGTGAGCAGTTCTTC
D gene: NA; clone size: NA; V gene: TRBV7-9; J gene: TRBJ2-7; CDR3 protein: CASSSGLMSYEQYF; CDR3 DNA: TGTGCCAGCAGCTCGGGACTTATGTCCTACGAGCAGTACTTC
D gene: NA; clone size: NA; V gene: TRBV5-6; J gene: TRBJ1-2; CDR3 protein: CASSLDRANYGYTF; CDR3 DNA: TGTGCCAGCAGCTTGGACAGGGCCAACTATGGCTACACCTTC
D gene: NA; clone size: NA; V gene: TRBV27; J gene: TRBJ2-1; CDR3 protein: CASSFGGGTHNEQFF; CDR3 DNA: TGTGCCAGCAGTTTCGGGGGAGGTACCCACAATGAGCAGTTCTTC
D gene: NA; clone size: once; V gene: TRBV28; J gene: TRBJ2-5; CDR3 protein: CASLPGQQETQYF; CDR3 DNA: TGTGCCAGCCTCCCTGGACAGCAAGAGACCCAGTACTTC
D gene: NA; clone size: NA; V gene: TRBV2; J gene: TRBJ1-6; CDR3 protein: CASSDRANSPLHF; CDR3 DNA: TGTGCCAGCAGCGATCGCGCTAATTCACCCCTCCACTTT
D gene: TRBD1; clone size: NA; V gene: TRBV2; J gene: TRBJ1-1; CDR3 protein: CASTGQGANTEAFF; CDR3 DNA: TGTGCCAGCACCGGACAGGGGGCGAACACTGAAGCTTTCTTT
D gene: NA; clone size: NA; V gene: TRBV25-1; J gene: TRBJ1-2; CDR3 protein: CASSGARGYTF; CDR3 DNA: TGTGCCAGCAGTGGGGCGAGAGGCTACACCTTC
D gene: TRBD2; clone size: NA; V gene: TRBV28; J gene: TRBJ2-1; CDR3 protein: CASSLGGGTHEQFF; CDR3 DNA: TGTGCCAGCAGTTTGGGCGGGGGAACGCATGAGCAGTTCTTC
D gene: TRBD1; clone size: NA; V gene: TRBV25-1; J gene: TRBJ2-1; CDR3 protein: CASSDPRQGANEQFF; CDR3 DNA: TGTGCCAGCAGTGATCCGAGACAGGGGGCGAATGAGCAGTTCTTC
D gene: NA; clone size: NA; V gene: TRBV6-5; J gene: TRBJ1-2; CDR3 protein: CASSYPDRNGYTF; CDR3 DNA: TGTGCCAGCAGTTACCCCGACAGAAATGGCTACACCTTC